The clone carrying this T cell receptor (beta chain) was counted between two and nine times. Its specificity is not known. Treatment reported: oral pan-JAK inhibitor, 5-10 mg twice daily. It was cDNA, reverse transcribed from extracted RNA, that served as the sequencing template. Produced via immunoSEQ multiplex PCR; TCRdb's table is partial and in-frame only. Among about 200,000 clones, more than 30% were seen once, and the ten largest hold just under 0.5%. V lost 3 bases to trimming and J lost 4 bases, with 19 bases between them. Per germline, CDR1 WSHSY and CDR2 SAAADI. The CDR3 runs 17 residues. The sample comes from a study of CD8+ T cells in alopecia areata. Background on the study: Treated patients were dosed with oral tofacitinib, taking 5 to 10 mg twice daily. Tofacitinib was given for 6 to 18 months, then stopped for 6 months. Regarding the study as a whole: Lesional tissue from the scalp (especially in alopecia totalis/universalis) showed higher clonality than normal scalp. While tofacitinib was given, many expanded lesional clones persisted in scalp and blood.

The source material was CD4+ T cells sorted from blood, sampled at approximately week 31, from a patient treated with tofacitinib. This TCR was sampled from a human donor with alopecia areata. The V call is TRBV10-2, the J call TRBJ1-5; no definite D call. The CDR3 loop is CASSDNKGGWENQPQHF. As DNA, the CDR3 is TGCGCCAGCAGTGACAATAAGGGAGGGTGGGAAAATCAGCCCCAGCATTTT.